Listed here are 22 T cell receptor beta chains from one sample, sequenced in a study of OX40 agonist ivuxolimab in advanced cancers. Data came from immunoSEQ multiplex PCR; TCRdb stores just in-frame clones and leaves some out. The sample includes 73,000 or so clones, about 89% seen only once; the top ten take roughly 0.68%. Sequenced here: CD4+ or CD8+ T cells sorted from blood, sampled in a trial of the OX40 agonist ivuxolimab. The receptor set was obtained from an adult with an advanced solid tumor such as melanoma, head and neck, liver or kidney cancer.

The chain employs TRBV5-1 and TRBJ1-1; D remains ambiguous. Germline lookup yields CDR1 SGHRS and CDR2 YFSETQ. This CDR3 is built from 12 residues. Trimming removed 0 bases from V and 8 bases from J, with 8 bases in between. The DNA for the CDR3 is TGCGCCAGCAGCTTGGCCAGCAGAGAAGCTTTCTTT. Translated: CASSLASREAFF. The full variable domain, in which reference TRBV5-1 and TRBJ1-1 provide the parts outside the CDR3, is KAGVTQTPRYLIKTRGQQVTLSCSPISGHRSVSWYQQTPGQGLQFLFEYFSETQRNKGNFPGRFSGRQFSNSRSEMNVSTLELGDSALYLCASSLASREAFFGQGTRLTVV.

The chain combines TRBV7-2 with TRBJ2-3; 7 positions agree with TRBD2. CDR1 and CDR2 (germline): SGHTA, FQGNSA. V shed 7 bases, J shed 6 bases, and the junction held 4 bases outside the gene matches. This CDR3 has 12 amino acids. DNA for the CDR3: TGTGCCAGCACCCTTAGCGGGGATACGCAGTATTTT. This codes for CASTLSGDTQYF.

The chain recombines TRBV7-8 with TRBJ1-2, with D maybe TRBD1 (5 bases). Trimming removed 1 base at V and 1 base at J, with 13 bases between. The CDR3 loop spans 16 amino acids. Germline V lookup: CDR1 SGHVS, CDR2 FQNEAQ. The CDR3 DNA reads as TGTGCCAGCAGCTTAGGCAGGGTATTTCTTAACTATGGCTACACCTTC. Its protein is CASSLGRVFLNYGYTF.

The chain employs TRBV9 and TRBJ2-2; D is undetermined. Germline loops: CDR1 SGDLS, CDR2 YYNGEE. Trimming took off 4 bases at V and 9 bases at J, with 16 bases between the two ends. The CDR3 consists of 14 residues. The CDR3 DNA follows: TGTGCCAGCAGCTCTCGACTGACCCCCAGGGAGCTGTTTTTT. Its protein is CASSSRLTPRELFF.

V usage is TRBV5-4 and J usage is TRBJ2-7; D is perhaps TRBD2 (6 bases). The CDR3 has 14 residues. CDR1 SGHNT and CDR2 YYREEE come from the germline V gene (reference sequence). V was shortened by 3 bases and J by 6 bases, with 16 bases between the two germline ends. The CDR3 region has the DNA TGTGCCAGCAGCTACTCGACGGGGGTGGGCGAGCAGTACTTC. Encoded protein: CASSYSTGVGEQYF.

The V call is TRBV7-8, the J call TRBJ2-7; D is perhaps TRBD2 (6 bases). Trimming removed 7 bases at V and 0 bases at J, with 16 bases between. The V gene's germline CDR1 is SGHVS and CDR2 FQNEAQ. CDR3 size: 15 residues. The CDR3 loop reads CASTRGGRTSYEQYF. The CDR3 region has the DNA TGTGCCAGCACCCGGGGAGGCAGGACCTCCTACGAGCAGTACTTC.

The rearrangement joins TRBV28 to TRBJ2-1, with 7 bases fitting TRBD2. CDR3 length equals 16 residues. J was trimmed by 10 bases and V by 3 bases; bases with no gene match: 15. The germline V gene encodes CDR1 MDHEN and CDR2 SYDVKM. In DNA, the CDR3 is TGTGCCAGCAGTTTTGGAGGGCTAGCGGTAACCTCGGAGCAGTTCTTC. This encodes CASSFGGLAVTSEQFF.

The CDR3 reads CASSPGLWTQYF. In nucleotides, the CDR3 is TGTGCCAGCAGTCCCGGATTGTGGACCCAGTACTTC. This chain connects TRBV6-1 to TRBJ2-5; D is unclear. The CDR3 is 12 amino acids. Germline V gene lookup returns CDR1 MNHNS and CDR2 SASEGT. Trimming left V 5 bases short and J 7 bases short, with 11 bases between.

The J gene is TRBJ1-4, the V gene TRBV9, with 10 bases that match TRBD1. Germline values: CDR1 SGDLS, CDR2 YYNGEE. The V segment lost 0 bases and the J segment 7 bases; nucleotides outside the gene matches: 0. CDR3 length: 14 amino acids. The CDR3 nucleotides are TGTGCCAGCAGCGTAGGGACAGGGGGTGAAAAACTGTTTTTT. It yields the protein CASSVGTGGEKLFF. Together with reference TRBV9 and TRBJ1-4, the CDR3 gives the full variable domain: DSGVTQTPKHLITATGQRVTLRCSPRSGDLSVYWYQQSLDQGLQFLIQYYNGEERAKGNILERFSAQQFPDLHSELNLSSLELGDSALYFCASSVGTGGEKLFFGSGTQLSVL.

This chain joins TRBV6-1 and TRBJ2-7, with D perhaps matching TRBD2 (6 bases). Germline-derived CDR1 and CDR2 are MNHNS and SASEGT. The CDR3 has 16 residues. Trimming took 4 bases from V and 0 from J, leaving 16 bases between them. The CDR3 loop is CASSAGGSHSSYEQYF. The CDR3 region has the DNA TGTGCCAGCAGTGCCGGGGGATCTCATTCCTCCTACGAGCAGTACTTC.

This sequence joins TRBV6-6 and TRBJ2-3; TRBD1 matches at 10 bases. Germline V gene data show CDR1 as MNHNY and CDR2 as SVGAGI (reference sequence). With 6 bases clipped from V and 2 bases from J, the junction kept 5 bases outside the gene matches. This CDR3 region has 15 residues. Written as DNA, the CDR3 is TGTGCCAGCAGCCCGACAGGGGGCGTCACAGATACGCAGTATTTT. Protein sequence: CASSPTGGVTDTQYF.

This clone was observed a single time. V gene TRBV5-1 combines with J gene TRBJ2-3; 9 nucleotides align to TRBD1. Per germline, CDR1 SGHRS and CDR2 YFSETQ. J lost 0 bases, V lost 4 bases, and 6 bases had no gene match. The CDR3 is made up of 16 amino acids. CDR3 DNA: TGCGCCAGCAGCGCCAGCGGACAGGGGAGCACAGATACGCAGTATTTT. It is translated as CASSASGQGSTDTQYF.

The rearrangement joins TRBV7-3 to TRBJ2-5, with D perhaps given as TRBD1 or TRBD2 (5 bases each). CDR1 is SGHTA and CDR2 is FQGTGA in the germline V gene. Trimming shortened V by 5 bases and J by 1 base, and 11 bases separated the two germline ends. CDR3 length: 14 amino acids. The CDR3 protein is CASSLAGAQETQYF. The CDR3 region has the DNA TGTGCCAGCAGCCTCGCCGGGGCCCAAGAGACCCAGTACTTC. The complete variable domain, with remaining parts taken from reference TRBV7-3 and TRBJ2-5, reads GAGVSQTPSNKVTEKGKYVELRCDPISGHTALYWYRQSLGQGPEFLIYFQGTGAADDSGLPNDRFFAVRPEGSVSTLKIQRTERGDSAVYLCASSLAGAQETQYFGPGTRLLVL.

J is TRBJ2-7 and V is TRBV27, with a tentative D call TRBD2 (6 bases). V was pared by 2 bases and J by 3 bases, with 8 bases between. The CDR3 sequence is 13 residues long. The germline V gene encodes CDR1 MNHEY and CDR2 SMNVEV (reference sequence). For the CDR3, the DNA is TGTGCCAGCAGTTTAAGGGGAGGCTACGAGCAGTACTTC. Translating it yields CASSLRGGYEQYF.

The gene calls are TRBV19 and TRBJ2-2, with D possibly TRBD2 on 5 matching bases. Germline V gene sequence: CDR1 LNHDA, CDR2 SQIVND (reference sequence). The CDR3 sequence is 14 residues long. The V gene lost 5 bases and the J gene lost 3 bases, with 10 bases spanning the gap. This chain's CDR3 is CASSQGGYTGELFF. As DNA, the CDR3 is TGTGCCAGTAGTCAAGGAGGATACACCGGGGAGCTGTTTTTT. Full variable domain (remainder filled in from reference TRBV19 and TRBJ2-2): DGGITQSPKYLFRKEGQNVTLSCEQNLNHDAMYWYRQDPGQGLRLIYYSQIVNDFQKGDIAEGYSVSREKKESFPLTVTSAQKNPTAFYLCASSQGGYTGELFFGEGSRLTVL.

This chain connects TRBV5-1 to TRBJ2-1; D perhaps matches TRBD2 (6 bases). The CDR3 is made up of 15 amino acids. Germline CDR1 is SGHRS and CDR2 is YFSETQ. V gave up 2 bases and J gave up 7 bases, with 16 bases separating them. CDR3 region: CASSLVADPENEQFF. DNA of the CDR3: TGCGCCAGCAGCTTAGTAGCGGACCCAGAAAATGAGCAGTTCTTC.

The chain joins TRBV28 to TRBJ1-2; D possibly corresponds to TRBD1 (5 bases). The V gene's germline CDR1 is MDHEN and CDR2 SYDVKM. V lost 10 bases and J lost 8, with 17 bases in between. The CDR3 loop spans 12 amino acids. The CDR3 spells CAISQGPLGYTF. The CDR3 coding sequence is TGTGCCATCTCGCAGGGACCTTTGGGCTACACCTTC.

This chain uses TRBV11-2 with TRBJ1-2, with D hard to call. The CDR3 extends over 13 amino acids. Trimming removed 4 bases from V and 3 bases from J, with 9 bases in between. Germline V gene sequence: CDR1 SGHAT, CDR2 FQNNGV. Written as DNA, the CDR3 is TGTGCCAGCAGCTCCCAGGAGCACTATGGCTACACCTTC. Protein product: CASSSQEHYGYTF. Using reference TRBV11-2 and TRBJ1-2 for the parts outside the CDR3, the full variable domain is EAGVAQSPRYKIIEKRQSVAFWCNPISGHATLYWYQQILGQGPKLLIQFQNNGVVDDSQLPKDRFSAERLKGVDSTLKIQPAKLEDSAVYLCASSSQEHYGYTFGSGTRLTVV.

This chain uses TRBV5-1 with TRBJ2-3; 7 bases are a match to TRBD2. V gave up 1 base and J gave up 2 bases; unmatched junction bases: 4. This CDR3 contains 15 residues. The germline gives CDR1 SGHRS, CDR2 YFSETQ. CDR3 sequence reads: CASSLNGGSTDTQYF. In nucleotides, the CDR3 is TGCGCCAGCAGCTTGAACGGGGGGTCCACAGATACGCAGTATTTT.

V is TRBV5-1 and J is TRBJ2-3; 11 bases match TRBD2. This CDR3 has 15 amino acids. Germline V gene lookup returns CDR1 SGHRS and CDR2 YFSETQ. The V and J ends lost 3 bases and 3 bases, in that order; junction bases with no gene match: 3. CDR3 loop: CASSSTSGATDTQYF. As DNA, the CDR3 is TGCGCCAGCAGCTCGACTAGCGGGGCAACAGATACGCAGTATTTT.

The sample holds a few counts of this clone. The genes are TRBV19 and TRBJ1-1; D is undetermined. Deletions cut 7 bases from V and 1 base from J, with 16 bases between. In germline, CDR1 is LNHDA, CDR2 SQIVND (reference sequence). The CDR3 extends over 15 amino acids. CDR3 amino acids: CASTMDGSGNTEAFF. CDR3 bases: TGTGCCAGTACCATGGACGGGTCGGGGAACACTGAAGCTTTCTTT.

This CDR3 is CASSLALAVGETQYF. CDR3 coding DNA: TGTGCCAGCAGCTTGGCTCTAGCGGTGGGAGAGACCCAGTACTTC. The J gene is TRBJ2-5, the V gene TRBV5-5, with 7 bases aligning to TRBD2. The ends lost 0 bases at V and 4 bases at J; junction bases unmatched: 6. The CDR3 consists of 15 residues. Germline CDR1 SGHKS, CDR2 YYEKEE (reference sequence).